Listed here are 9 T cell receptor beta chains from one sample, sequenced in a study of cytomegalovirus exposure and HLA in healthy donors. It was with 60 Vbeta and 13 Jbeta primers that the PCR ran. Assay used: immunoSEQ multiplex PCR; TCRdb lists only in-frame clones, some missing. The data contain 250,000 or so clones, over 70% of them singletons. Sequencing input: PBMCs. The receptors here all came from a woman aged 55-70 years in good health and CMV-seropositive.

The J gene is TRBJ2-1, the V gene TRBV12-5; tentatively, D is TRBD1 (5 bases). V lost 1 base, J lost 4 bases, and 14 bases lay in between. CDR3 length: 16 amino acids. Germline V gene sequence: CDR1 LGHNT, CDR2 FRNRAP. CDR3 region: CASGLGTGYPYNEQFF. Here the CDR3 DNA reads TGTGCTAGTGGTTTGGGTACAGGATACCCTTACAATGAGCAGTTCTTC.

V is TRBV11-2 and J is TRBJ1-5; 11 bases map to TRBD1. CDR1 SGHAT and CDR2 FQNNGV come from the germline V gene. The ends lost 5 bases at V and 11 bases at J; junction bases unmatched: 11. The CDR3 consists of 15 residues. The chain's CDR3 is CASSRTGGPEAAQHF. DNA for the CDR3: TGTGCCAGCAGCCGGACAGGGGGCCCGGAGGCAGCCCAGCATTTT.

This clone is a singleton in its sample. This rearrangement joins TRBV7-9 to TRBJ1-1; the match to TRBD1 covers 7 bases. Per the germline V gene, CDR1 is SEHNR and CDR2 is FQNEAQ (reference sequence). The CDR3 is 14 amino acids. V was pared by 5 bases and J by 5 bases, with 8 bases of the junction left unmatched. The CDR3 reads CASSLEGANTEAFF. CDR3 bases: TGTGCCAGCAGCCTAGAGGGGGCGAATACTGAAGCTTTCTTT.

About this clone: The junction departs from germline at one end; a sequencing error may be responsible. V gene TRBV7-9 combines with J gene TRBJ1-5; maybe TRBD1 (6 bases). This CDR3 region has 16 residues. From germline, CDR1 is SEHNR and CDR2 FQNEAQ (reference sequence). In DNA, the CDR3 is TGTTCCAGCAGCTCAGGGGTAGGGCATGGCAATCAGCCCCAGCATTTT. Its translation: CSSSSGVGHGNQPQHF.

The chain is built from TRBV2 and TRBJ2-7; D is possibly TRBD1 (6 bases). V shed 5 bases and J shed 0 bases, with 14 bases lying between them. The CDR3 covers 15 residues. CDR1 is SNHLY, CDR2 FYNNEI, per germline. Here the CDR3 DNA reads TGTGCCAGCAGTATCGCCGCGGACAGCTCCTACGAGCAGTACTTC. Residues: CASSIAADSSYEQYF.

CDR3 in amino acids: CASSQQDSSYNEQFF. The CDR3 DNA reads TGCGCCAGCAGCCAACAGGACAGCTCCTACAATGAGCAGTTCTTC. The rearrangement joins TRBV4-1 to TRBJ2-1; TRBD1 is a possible D gene (6 bases). Germline V gene data show CDR1 as MGHRA and CDR2 as YSYEKL. The CDR3 consists of 15 residues. Trimming stripped 2 bases from V and 0 bases from J, with 8 bases between.

The chain has TRBV5-1 and TRBJ2-7, with TRBD1 matching over 9 bases. The CDR3 covers 15 residues. Germline loops: CDR1 SGHRS, CDR2 YFSETQ. J was trimmed by 4 bases and V by 0 bases; bases with no gene match: 5. The CDR3 region has the DNA TGCGCCAGCAGCTTGGGAGGGACAGGGATGTACGAGCAGTACTTC. It yields the protein CASSLGGTGMYEQYF.

V and J are TRBV28 and TRBJ2-1; 7 nucleotides agree with TRBD2. The CDR3 has 17 amino acids. Germline V gene data show CDR1 as MDHEN and CDR2 as SYDVKM. V gave up 4 bases and J gave up 3 bases; unmatched junction bases: 12. CDR3 protein: CASSSRVAGRGYNEQFF. The CDR3 bases are TGTGCCAGCAGTTCGAGGGTTGCGGGGAGGGGCTACAATGAGCAGTTCTTC.

The chain combines TRBV5-1 with TRBJ1-3; 7 bases map to TRBD1. The ends lost 0 bases at V and 4 bases at J; junction bases unmatched: 4. Germline V gives CDR1 SGHRS, CDR2 YFSETQ. CDR3 length: 15 amino acids. CDR3 nucleotide sequence: TGCGCCAGCAGCTTGGGGGACAGCATCGGAAACACCATATATTTT. It is translated as CASSLGDSIGNTIYF.